The 30 T cell receptor beta chains listed next were all sequenced from one sample in a study of cytomegalovirus exposure and HLA in healthy donors. PCR amplification relied on 60 Vbeta primers (plus 13 Jbeta primers). Produced via immunoSEQ multiplex PCR; TCRdb's table is partial and in-frame only. The sample lists approximately 170,000 clones, around three quarters occurring once. Source material: PBMCs. Receptors were obtained from a woman between 40 and 50 years old in good health and CMV-seronegative.

The rearrangement joins TRBV19 to TRBJ1-2; 7 bases agree with TRBD1. The V gene end was trimmed by 2 bases and the J gene end by 4 bases; junction bases not matched to a gene: 7. Germline V gene data show CDR1 as LNHDA and CDR2 as SQIVND (reference sequence). This CDR3 is built from 15 residues. CDR3 residues: CASSIRGPTSYGYTF. As DNA, the CDR3 is TGTGCCAGTAGTATAAGGGGGCCTACCAGCTATGGCTACACCTTC.

The rearrangement links TRBV6-1 to TRBJ2-3, with D unclear. Germline CDR1 is MNHNS and CDR2 is SASEGT. Trimming removed 1 base from V and 2 bases from J, with 7 bases in between. The CDR3 contains 14 residues. The CDR3: CASSEGGNTDTQYF. DNA for the CDR3: TGTGCCAGCAGTGAAGGCGGTAACACAGATACGCAGTATTTT.

The gene calls are TRBV28 and TRBJ2-5, with TRBD2 as a possible D gene (5 bases). Trimming stripped 5 bases from V and 5 bases from J, with 9 bases between. The CDR3 totals 12 residues. CDR1 MDHEN and CDR2 SYDVKM come from the germline V gene. This chain's CDR3 is CASSRPGETQYF. CDR3 in DNA: TGTGCCAGCAGTAGACCGGGGGAGACCCAGTACTTC.

The CDR3 spells CASSVVAGGYGDTQYF. In DNA form, the CDR3 reads TGTGCCAGCAGCGTAGTGGCAGGGGGCTACGGAGATACGCAGTATTTT. The chain combines TRBV9 with TRBJ2-3, with 8 bases fitting TRBD1. Germline CDR1 reads SGDLS; CDR2 reads YYNGEE. After removal of 0 bases from V and 5 bases from J, the junction contained 8 bases not matched to a gene. The length of the CDR3 is 16 residues.

The V gene is TRBV6-1, the J gene TRBJ2-3; D perhaps matches TRBD2 (5 bases). V lost 6 bases to trimming and J lost 10 bases, with 11 bases between them. This CDR3 comprises 11 residues. The germline V gene encodes CDR1 MNHNS and CDR2 SASEGT. The CDR3 region has the DNA TGTGCCAGCAGGCGCGAGGGAGCGCAGTATTTT. Encoded protein: CASRREGAQYF.

CDR3 loop: CASSPGTSGRVDTQYF. DNA for the CDR3: TGTGCCAGCAGTCCTGGGACTAGCGGGAGAGTAGATACGCAGTATTTT. This chain links TRBV2 with TRBJ2-3; 14 bases match TRBD2. V lost 5 bases, J lost 5 bases, and 6 bases stayed unmatched. This CDR3 spans 16 amino acids. Germline CDR1 reads SNHLY; CDR2 reads FYNNEI.

This rearrangement joins TRBV5-6 to TRBJ1-5; the match to TRBD1 covers 9 bases. The CDR3 is 16 residues long. The germline V gene encodes CDR1 SGHDT and CDR2 YYEEEE. Unmatched junction bases numbered 4, after V lost 0 bases and J lost 3 bases. CDR3 bases: TGTGCCAGCAGCTTGGGGACAGGGGTTAACAATCAGCCCCAGCATTTT. Its translation is CASSLGTGVNNQPQHF.

CDR3 DNA: TGCAGCGTTGTGCTAACGAGCGGGAGGAACGAGCAGTACTTC. Amino acids: CSVVLTSGRNEQYF. The V gene is TRBV29-1, the J gene TRBJ2-7; TRBD2 agrees at 9 bases. J gave up 5 bases and V 4 bases, and 9 bases lay outside the gene matches. This CDR3 is 14 amino acids long. CDR1 and CDR2 (germline): SQVTM, ANQGSEA.

The chain employs TRBV10-3 and TRBJ1-5; D possibly corresponds to TRBD1 (5 bases). The CDR3 has 12 amino acids. CDR1 ENHRY and CDR2 SYGVKD come from the germline V gene. V lost 10 bases and J lost 1, with 8 bases in between. CDR3 residues: CATGQSNQPQHF. CDR3 DNA sequence: TGTGCCACTGGACAAAGCAATCAGCCCCAGCATTTT.

The V gene is TRBV18, the J gene TRBJ1-1; possibly TRBD1 for D (5 bases). Trimming took 2 bases from V and 3 from J, leaving 7 bases between them. The germline CDR1 and CDR2 sequences are KGHSH and LQKENI. This CDR3 contains 13 residues. The CDR3 region has the DNA TGTGCCAGCTCACCATCCAGGGACACTGAAGCTTTCTTT. It codes for CASSPSRDTEAFF.

The rearrangement uses TRBV6-1 and TRBJ1-5, with unresolved D. This CDR3 has 13 residues. Trimming pared 2 bases from V and 2 bases from J, leaving 4 bases between. The germline V gene has CDR1 MNHNS and CDR2 SASEGT. CDR3 sequence (DNA): TGTGCCAGCAGTGAACAGGGCAATCAGCCCCAGCATTTT. Amino acids: CASSEQGNQPQHF.

The V and J genes are TRBV27 and TRBJ1-1; the match to TRBD1 covers 11 bases. V shed 9 bases, J shed 0 bases, and the junction held 3 bases outside the gene matches. Germline assignment: CDR1 MNHEY and CDR2 SMNVEV (reference sequence). The CDR3 has 14 amino acids. The CDR3 DNA reads as TGTGCCAGTCGGACAGGGGGCGTGAACACTGAAGCTTTCTTT. This encodes CASRTGGVNTEAFF.

The V call is TRBV5-1, the J call TRBJ2-5; 14 nucleotides agree with TRBD2. Germline V lookup: CDR1 SGHRS, CDR2 YFSETQ. Trimming at V came to 0 bases and at J to 5 bases, leaving 9 bases not matched to a gene. CDR3 length: 18 residues. CDR3 in DNA: TGCGCCAGCAGCTTGGGCCAGACTAGCGGGAGGGCCGGTGAGACCCAGTACTTC. Translation: CASSLGQTSGRAGETQYF.

Here the CDR3 DNA reads TGCGCCAGCAGCCCGACAGGGTTGACGGAGACCCAGTACTTC. It encodes CASSPTGLTETQYF. This chain links TRBV5-1 with TRBJ2-5; 7 bases agree with TRBD1. The germline CDR1 and CDR2 sequences are SGHRS and YFSETQ. V lost 4 bases to trimming and J lost 5 bases; unmatched junction nucleotides: 8. CDR3 length: 14 amino acids.

This chain joins TRBV19 and TRBJ1-4; D possibly corresponds to TRBD1 (5 bases). CDR1 is LNHDA, CDR2 SQIVND, per germline (reference sequence). This CDR3 is built from 15 residues. V lost 4 bases to trimming and J lost 0 bases, with 9 bases between them. The CDR3 bases are TGTGCCAGTAGTAGGAGGGACGCAACTAATGAAAAACTGTTTTTT. Amino acids: CASSRRDATNEKLFF.

The gene calls are TRBV2 and TRBJ2-5; D may be TRBD2 (5 bases). From germline, CDR1 is SNHLY and CDR2 FYNNEI. Trimming took off 6 bases at V and 4 bases at J, with 9 bases between the two ends. The CDR3 is 12 residues long. CDR3 in DNA: TGTGCCAGCAGGGAGGAAGGAGAGACCCAGTACTTC. It is translated as CASREEGETQYF.

The genes are TRBV29-1 and TRBJ1-3; D is possibly TRBD1 (6 bases). Germline CDR1 and CDR2: SQVTM and ANQGSEA. This CDR3 is 14 amino acids long. The ends were cut back, 2 bases at V and 2 bases at J, with 10 bases in the middle. CDR3 residues: CSVETSGAGNTIYF. In nucleotides, the CDR3 is TGCAGCGTTGAAACGTCAGGGGCTGGAAACACCATATATTTT.

V is TRBV13 and J is TRBJ2-7; no clear D gene. The CDR3 covers 15 residues. The V and J ends lost 0 bases and 2 bases respectively, with 11 bases between them. Germline CDR1 reads PRHDT; CDR2 reads FYEKMQ (reference sequence). The CDR3 DNA follows: TGTGCCAGCAGCTTAGGGCGGATGGTGACCTACGAGCAGTACTTC. This sequence encodes CASSLGRMVTYEQYF.

This chain uses TRBV7-8 with TRBJ1-2, with 7 bases identical to TRBD1. Germline lookup yields CDR1 SGHVS and CDR2 FQNEAQ. The J segment lost 3 bases and the V segment lost 2 bases, leaving 12 bases of the junction unmatched. The CDR3 loop spans 17 amino acids. The CDR3 loop is CASSLSPATGEYYGYTF. The CDR3 DNA is TGTGCCAGCAGCTTATCCCCCGCCACAGGGGAATACTATGGCTACACCTTC.

This sequence joins TRBV30 and TRBJ2-3; tentative D call: TRBD1 (6 bases). The CDR3 length is 13 residues. Trimming shortened V by 3 bases and J by 4 bases, and 11 bases separated the two germline ends. The germline CDR1 and CDR2 sequences are GTSNPN and SVGIG (reference sequence). As DNA, the CDR3 is TGTGCCTGGAGGGAACAGGGACCAGATACGCAGTATTTT. It codes for CAWREQGPDTQYF. Supplemented by reference TRBV30 and TRBJ2-3, the full variable domain reads SQTIHQWPATLVQPVGSPLSLECTVEGTSNPNLYWYRQAAGRGLQLLFYSVGIGQISSEVPQNLSASRPQDRQFILSSKKLLLSDSGFYLCAWREQGPDTQYFGPGTRLTVL.

This clone was seen just once. The chain combines TRBV29-1 with TRBJ2-2; tentative D call: TRBD2 (5 bases). This CDR3 comprises 16 residues. CDR1 is SQVTM, CDR2 ANQGSEA, per germline. V lost 4 bases and J 3 bases, leaving 18 bases between the germline ends. The chain's CDR3 is CSVGVIGGVDTGELFF. Written as DNA, the CDR3 is TGCAGCGTTGGGGTGATTGGAGGAGTGGACACCGGGGAGCTGTTTTTT.

This clone showed up just a few times. The chain joins TRBV7-8 to TRBJ2-1, with 13 bases matching TRBD2. CDR3 size: 15 residues. Germline CDR1 is SGHVS and CDR2 is FQNEAQ. After removal of 5 bases from V and 5 bases from J, the junction contained 3 bases not matched to a gene. CDR3: CASSHGLAGDNEQFF. CDR3 coding DNA: TGTGCCAGCAGCCATGGACTAGCGGGGGACAATGAGCAGTTCTTC.

V gene TRBV11-2 combines with J gene TRBJ2-1, with 8 bases lining up with TRBD2. V lost 4 bases and J lost 5; bases outside the gene matches: 7. CDR3 length: 15 residues. Germline V lookup: CDR1 SGHAT, CDR2 FQNNGV. CDR3 sequence reads: CASSSALAGHNEQFF. CDR3 in DNA: TGTGCCAGCAGCTCGGCCCTAGCGGGCCACAATGAGCAGTTCTTC.

The chain uses TRBV7-8 and TRBJ1-1; D is undetermined. CDR3 size: 14 residues. Trimming removed 1 base at V and 6 bases at J, with 12 bases between. CDR1 and CDR2 (germline): SGHVS, FQNEAQ. The CDR3 DNA is TGTGCCAGCAGCTTAGACCGGGAAAGGGCTGAAGCTTTCTTT. It translates to CASSLDRERAEAFF. Supplemented by reference TRBV7-8 and TRBJ1-1, the full variable domain reads GAGVSQSPRYKVAKRGQDVALRCDPISGHVSLFWYQQALGQGPEFLTYFQNEAQLDKSGLPSDRFFAERPEGSVSTLKIQRTQQEDSAVYLCASSLDRERAEAFFGQGTRLTVV.

This clone was picked up one time. The chain uses TRBV28 and TRBJ1-2; TRBD1 aligns across 7 bases. V was pared by 6 bases and J by 1 base, with 5 bases of the junction left unmatched. From germline, CDR1 is MDHEN and CDR2 SYDVKM. The CDR3 length is 14 residues. CDR3 sequence: CASRPGQFNYGYTF. The DNA for the CDR3 is TGTGCCAGCAGGCCGGGACAGTTTAACTATGGCTACACCTTC.

The chain is built from TRBV6-5 and TRBJ2-7; D possibly corresponds to TRBD2 (5 bases). V lost 0 bases and J 2 bases, leaving 14 bases between the germline ends. The CDR3 is made up of 16 amino acids. CDR1 and CDR2 (germline): MNHEY, SVGAGI. CDR3 loop: CASSYSGPEETYEQYF. CDR3 DNA: TGTGCCAGCAGTTACTCCGGCCCGGAGGAGACCTACGAGCAGTACTTC.

The rearrangement uses TRBV21-1 and TRBJ1-6. TRBV21-1 is a known pseudogene. CDR3 length: 14 residues. CDR3 residues: CASSKEAENSPLHF. CDR3 in DNA: TGTGCCAGCAGCAAAGAGGCGGAGAATTCACCCCTCCACTTT.

The chain has TRBV6-5 and TRBJ2-4; the D gene is possibly TRBD2 (5 bases). The CDR3 is 15 residues long. With 4 bases removed from V and 0 bases from J, the gap between germline ends came to 10 bases. Germline V gives CDR1 MNHEY, CDR2 SVGAGI. The CDR3 DNA is TGTGCCAGCAGTTCGGGAAAGCTAGCCAAAAACATTCAGTACTTC. Translation: CASSSGKLAKNIQYF.

The chain combines TRBV19 with TRBJ2-3; 8 nucleotides align to TRBD2. Unmatched junction bases numbered 16, after V lost 5 bases and J lost 3 bases. Germline-derived CDR1 and CDR2 are LNHDA and SQIVND (reference sequence). The CDR3 has 18 amino acids. CDR3 bases: TGTGCCAGTAGTGGTCGGCTAGCGGGCTTGAGAGGAACAGATACGCAGTATTTT. Translation: CASSGRLAGLRGTDTQYF.

This chain joins TRBV5-1 and TRBJ2-3; possibly TRBD2 for D (6 bases). The CDR3 runs to 16 residues. Deletions cut 0 bases from V and 1 base from J, with 12 bases between. Germline V gives CDR1 SGHRS, CDR2 YFSETQ. DNA of the CDR3: TGCGCCAGCAGCTTGGAAGGTAGCGGTGGCACAGATACGCAGTATTTT. Its translation: CASSLEGSGGTDTQYF.